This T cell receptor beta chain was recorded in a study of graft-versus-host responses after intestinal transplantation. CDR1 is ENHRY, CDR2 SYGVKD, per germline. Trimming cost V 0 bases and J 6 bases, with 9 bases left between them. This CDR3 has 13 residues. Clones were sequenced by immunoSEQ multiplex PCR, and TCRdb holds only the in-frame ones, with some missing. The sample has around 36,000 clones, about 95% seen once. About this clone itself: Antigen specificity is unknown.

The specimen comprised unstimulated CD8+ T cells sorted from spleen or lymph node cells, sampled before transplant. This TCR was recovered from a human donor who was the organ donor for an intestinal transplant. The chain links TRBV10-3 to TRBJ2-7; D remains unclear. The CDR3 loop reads CAISESVAAEQYF. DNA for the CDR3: TGTGCCATCAGTGAGTCGGTGGCGGCCGAGCAGTACTTC.